Here is one TCR beta chain with its context. Germline loops: CDR1 MDHEN, CDR2 SYDVKM. Trimming took 4 bases from V and 3 from J, leaving 13 bases between them. The CDR3 is 15 amino acids. This entry belongs to a study of blood T cell repertoires in COVID-19. Original handling: Amplification from reference gene primers served as the basis for estimated nucleated cell counts. Produced via immunoSEQ multiplex PCR; TCRdb's table is partial and in-frame only. Clone size and the V and J calls come from that table; the DNA yielded D and trimming. Of around 59,000 clones listed, around 89% are singletons. The sequencing input was peripheral blood. The sequence came from a man aged 60 to 75 with acute or convalescent COVID-19. V is TRBV28 and J is TRBJ2-1, with a weak D call TRBD1 (6 bases). CDR3 bases: TGTGCCAGCAGTTCGTACCGGGACAACTACAATGAGCAGTTCTTC. Residues: CASSSYRDNYNEQFF.